These T cell receptor beta chains were read from a single sample in a study of blood T cell repertoires in COVID-19. Profiled with immunoSEQ multiplex PCR; TCRdb holds only in-frame clones, not every one. The sample lists around 140,000 clones; 60% to 85% were seen once. Source material: peripheral blood. These TCRs come from a woman in her sixties with acute or convalescent COVID-19. The CDR3 runs from the conserved cysteine through the conserved F or W. Each record gives: V gene, D gene, clone size, J gene, CDR3 DNA, CDR3 protein. A D gene is named only where the DNA matches it firmly. Clone size appears in some rows only: once, few, many, or a class for an expanded clone.

V gene: TRBV5-4
D gene: -
clone size: once
J gene: TRBJ1-2
CDR3 DNA: TGTGCCAGCAGCTTGCCTGTCCGCGACTATGGCTACACCTTC
CDR3 protein: CASSLPVRDYGYTF

V gene: TRBV19
D gene: TRBD2
clone size: few
J gene: TRBJ2-7
CDR3 DNA: TGTGCCAGTACCCCCGGCGGACTAGCGGTCCACGAGCAGTACTTC
CDR3 protein: CASTPGGLAVHEQYF

V gene: TRBV7-8
D gene: TRBD2
clone size: -
J gene: TRBJ2-7
CDR3 DNA: TGTGCCAGCAGCTTCTTGCCGGGACTAGCGGGGTCCTACGAGCAGTACTTC
CDR3 protein: CASSFLPGLAGSYEQYF

V gene: TRBV5-1
D gene: TRBD2
clone size: -
J gene: TRBJ2-1
CDR3 DNA: TGCGCCAGCAGGTATCCCGTGCGGACTAGCGGGAGTAATGAGCAGTTCTTC
CDR3 protein: CASRYPVRTSGSNEQFF

V gene: TRBV19
D gene: TRBD2
clone size: -
J gene: TRBJ2-7
CDR3 DNA: TGTGCCAGTAGTACCTCGGTCCCAGGGAGGGCCGCGGCCTACGAGCAGTACTTC
CDR3 protein: CASSTSVPGRAAAYEQYF

V gene: TRBV4-1
D gene: -
clone size: few
J gene: TRBJ1-1
CDR3 DNA: TGCGCCAGCAGCCGCGGGCAGGAGGCCACTGAAGCTTTCTTT
CDR3 protein: CASSRGQEATEAFF

V gene: TRBV29-1
D gene: -
clone size: -
J gene: TRBJ1-1
CDR3 DNA: TGCAGCGCCACGGAGAGCCCTGAAGCTTTCTTT
CDR3 protein: CSATESPEAFF

V gene: TRBV14
D gene: TRBD2
clone size: -
J gene: TRBJ2-3
CDR3 DNA: TGTGCCAGCAGCCAAGATAGCGGGCTTGGCACAGATACGCAGTATTTT
CDR3 protein: CASSQDSGLGTDTQYF

V gene: TRBV5-1
D gene: TRBD1
clone size: -
J gene: TRBJ1-2
CDR3 DNA: TGCGCCAGCAGCTTGGCTAATCCTTCCGGGACAGGGGGTGGCTACACCTTC
CDR3 protein: CASSLANPSGTGGGYTF

V gene: TRBV6-1
D gene: -
clone size: -
J gene: TRBJ1-2
CDR3 DNA: TGTGCCAGCAGTGAAGCCACGTGGGCTTTTAACTATGGCTACACCTTC
CDR3 protein: CASSEATWAFNYGYTF

V gene: TRBV18
D gene: -
clone size: -
J gene: TRBJ2-7
CDR3 DNA: TGTGCCAGCTCACCAGACAGGAGCTCCTACGAGCAGTACTTC
CDR3 protein: CASSPDRSSYEQYF

V gene: TRBV19
D gene: -
clone size: -
J gene: TRBJ1-5
CDR3 DNA: TGTGCCAGTAGTACCTCTCGGGGGAGCAATCAGCCCCAGCATTTT
CDR3 protein: CASSTSRGSNQPQHF

V gene: TRBV10-2
D gene: -
clone size: -
J gene: TRBJ1-1
CDR3 DNA: TGCGCCAGCAGTGACAGGGGAAACACTGAAGCTTTCTTT
CDR3 protein: CASSDRGNTEAFF

V gene: TRBV10-3
D gene: TRBD2
clone size: -
J gene: TRBJ2-1
CDR3 DNA: TGTGCCATCAGTGGGCTAGCGGGAGTCAACTACAATGAGCAGTTCTTC
CDR3 protein: CAISGLAGVNYNEQFF

V gene: TRBV6-4
D gene: -
clone size: -
J gene: TRBJ2-2
CDR3 DNA: TGTGCCAGCAGTGACCCGTGGCAGGACGGGGAGCTGTTTTTT
CDR3 protein: CASSDPWQDGELFF

V gene: TRBV18
D gene: TRBD1
clone size: -
J gene: TRBJ2-7
CDR3 DNA: TGTGCCAGCTCACCAGTTTACGGACAGGGGTACGAGCAGTACTTC
CDR3 protein: CASSPVYGQGYEQYF

V gene: TRBV28
D gene: -
clone size: -
J gene: TRBJ1-1
CDR3 DNA: TGTGCCAGCAGTTTTCTCGGGGGAATGAACACTGAAGCTTTCTTT
CDR3 protein: CASSFLGGMNTEAFF

V gene: TRBV2
D gene: TRBD1
clone size: -
J gene: TRBJ1-5
CDR3 DNA: TGTGCCAGCAGGGCCGGGACAGGGGGCTGGGGGCCCCAGCATTTT
CDR3 protein: CASRAGTGGWGPQHF

V gene: TRBV2
D gene: -
clone size: -
J gene: TRBJ2-7
CDR3 DNA: TGTGCCAGCAGTGACCAGGGCCCGTCTCTCGAGCAGTACTTC
CDR3 protein: CASSDQGPSLEQYF

V gene: TRBV7-2
D gene: -
clone size: -
J gene: TRBJ1-5
CDR3 DNA: TGTGCCAGCAGCAAGATCGGGATCGGTCAGCCCCAGCATTTT
CDR3 protein: CASSKIGIGQPQHF

V gene: TRBV7-8
D gene: -
clone size: -
J gene: TRBJ2-7
CDR3 DNA: TGTGCCAGCAGCTTAGCATTAGCCACCTACGAGCAGTACTTC
CDR3 protein: CASSLALATYEQYF

V gene: TRBV5-1
D gene: TRBD1
clone size: -
J gene: TRBJ2-7
CDR3 DNA: TGCGCCAGCAGCATCGGGACAGGCTACGAGCAGTACTTC
CDR3 protein: CASSIGTGYEQYF

V gene: TRBV5-6
D gene: -
clone size: -
J gene: TRBJ2-7
CDR3 DNA: TGTGCCAGCAGCTTGGGACAGTTATACGAGCAGTACTTC
CDR3 protein: CASSLGQLYEQYF

V gene: TRBV3-1/TRBV3-2
D gene: -
clone size: -
J gene: TRBJ2-7
CDR3 DNA: TGTGCCAGCAGCCAATCCGGGGGAAGGCAGTACTTC
CDR3 protein: CASSQSGGRQYF

V gene: TRBV5-1
D gene: TRBD2
clone size: -
J gene: TRBJ2-7
CDR3 DNA: TGCGCCAGCAGCTTGGTGGGACTAGCGGGGTCTGAGCAGTACTTC
CDR3 protein: CASSLVGLAGSEQYF

V gene: TRBV2
D gene: -
clone size: -
J gene: TRBJ2-1
CDR3 DNA: TGTGCCAGCAGTGCTGATCGGGAAAGGAACAATGAGCAGTTCTTC
CDR3 protein: CASSADRERNNEQFF

V gene: TRBV11-2
D gene: -
clone size: -
J gene: TRBJ1-1
CDR3 DNA: TGTGCCAGCAGCTTAGATTACAATGAAGCTTTCTTT
CDR3 protein: CASSLDYNEAFF

V gene: TRBV7-9
D gene: TRBD2
clone size: -
J gene: TRBJ2-2
CDR3 DNA: TGTGCCAGCAGCCCGCCGGGACTAGCGGGAGGCAACACCGGGGAGCTGTTTTTT
CDR3 protein: CASSPPGLAGGNTGELFF

V gene: TRBV7-9
D gene: TRBD1
clone size: once
J gene: TRBJ2-3
CDR3 DNA: TGTGCCAGCAGCTCGGACAGGAGTAAGGCAGATACGCAGTATTTT
CDR3 protein: CASSSDRSKADTQYF

V gene: TRBV27
D gene: TRBD1
clone size: -
J gene: TRBJ2-7
CDR3 DNA: TGTGCCAGCAGTTATGGGGACAGGGGGCCCTTCTCCTACGAGCAGTACTTC
CDR3 protein: CASSYGDRGPFSYEQYF

V gene: TRBV29-1
D gene: -
clone size: -
J gene: TRBJ1-6
CDR3 DNA: TGCAGCGTGAAGGGGGAGAGGGATTCACCCCTCCACTTT
CDR3 protein: CSVKGERDSPLHF

V gene: TRBV30
D gene: TRBD2
clone size: -
J gene: TRBJ2-7
CDR3 DNA: TGTGCCTGGAGCCCCGTGGGGGGGGGCGGGAGGGGAGTCGAGCAGTACTTC
CDR3 protein: CAWSPVGGGGRGVEQYF

V gene: TRBV28
D gene: -
clone size: -
J gene: TRBJ1-1
CDR3 DNA: TGTGCCAGCAGTCTGACAGTTAGGAACACTGAAGCTTTCTTT
CDR3 protein: CASSLTVRNTEAFF

V gene: TRBV7-9
D gene: TRBD1
clone size: -
J gene: TRBJ1-4
CDR3 DNA: TGTGCCAGCAGCAGGGGACAGGGGATTAATGAAAAACTGTTTTTT
CDR3 protein: CASSRGQGINEKLFF

V gene: TRBV10-3
D gene: -
clone size: few
J gene: TRBJ2-7
CDR3 DNA: TGTGCCACCGCGAGGACTGTCTCCTACGAGCAGTACTTC
CDR3 protein: CATARTVSYEQYF